The rows below give T cell receptor beta chains drawn from one sample of a study of tumor and adjacent non-tumor tissue in lung cancer. TCRdb recomputed calls from the multiplex PCR reads with MiXCR, one row per CDR3 protein. The sample contains 200,000 to 250,000 distinct CDR3 sequences, 70% to 75% of which appear only once. Material: lung tumor tissue. Receptors were obtained from a man in his fifties or sixties with non-small cell lung cancer. CDR3s include the opening cysteine and the closing phenylalanine or tryptophan. Each record gives: J gene, D gene, clone size, V gene, CDR3 DNA, CDR3 protein. A D gene is named only where the DNA matches it firmly. Some rows mark clone size as missing; the rest say once, few, many or name a class of expanded clone.

J: TRBJ2-7
D: TRBD1
size: NA
V: TRBV4-1
DNA: TGCGCCAGCAGCCAAGGACAGGGAGCCTACGAGCAGTACTTC
CDR3: CASSQGQGAYEQYF

J: TRBJ2-3
D: NA
size: NA
V: TRBV12-3/TRBV12-4
DNA: TGTGCCAGCAGTTTACAGGGGTACACAGATACACAGTATTTT
CDR3: CASSLQGYTDTQYF

J: TRBJ2-1
D: NA
size: NA
V: TRBV20-1
DNA: TGCAGTGCTAGAGATCCCCGGGCAGGTGCCAATGAGCAGTTCTTC
CDR3: CSARDPRAGANEQFF

J: TRBJ2-7
D: TRBD1
size: NA
V: TRBV6-5
DNA: TGTGCCAGCAGTTACTCGGGTCAGGGGGCCTACGAGCAGTACTTC
CDR3: CASSYSGQGAYEQYF

J: TRBJ2-5
D: NA
size: NA
V: TRBV5-4
DNA: TGTGCCCGCAGCTCGGGTGGTCAGGGAGCCCAAGAGACCCAGTACTTC
CDR3: CARSSGGQGAQETQYF

J: TRBJ2-5
D: NA
size: NA
V: TRBV11-2
DNA: TGTGCCAGCGGATCCGGACAGATTCTGGAGACCCAGTACTTC
CDR3: CASGSGQILETQYF

J: TRBJ2-4
D: NA
size: NA
V: TRBV4-2
DNA: TGTGCCAGCAGTCCCCGTGCGTGCGGAGGTGCCAAAAACATTCAGTACTTC
CDR3: CASSPRACGGAKNIQYF

J: TRBJ1-2
D: TRBD1
size: NA
V: TRBV5-1
DNA: TGCGCCAGCAGCTTCTCGCCCGACAGGGTTGACTATGGCTACACCTTC
CDR3: CASSFSPDRVDYGYTF

J: TRBJ1-1
D: TRBD1
size: few
V: TRBV29-1
DNA: TGCAGCGTTGAAGTGGGACAGGGGCAAGGAGCTTTCTTT
CDR3: CSVEVGQGQGAFF

J: TRBJ2-5
D: TRBD1
size: few
V: TRBV6-6
DNA: TGTGCCAGCAGTTATCTCGGACAGGGCTGGGAGACCCAGTACTTC
CDR3: CASSYLGQGWETQYF

J: TRBJ1-1
D: TRBD1
size: NA
V: TRBV5-5
DNA: TGTGCCAGCATCACGGGACAGGGGGCGACTGAAGCTTTCTTT
CDR3: CASITGQGATEAFF

J: TRBJ2-5
D: NA
size: NA
V: TRBV4-2
DNA: TGTGCCAGCAGCCTAGAAGGCTTTGGGACCCAGTACTTC
CDR3: CASSLEGFGTQYF

J: TRBJ1-1
D: NA
size: NA
V: TRBV12-3/TRBV12-4
DNA: TGTGCCAGCAGTAGCCGAGACTTCTCTTGGGGTGAAGCTTTCTTT
CDR3: CASSSRDFSWGEAFF

J: TRBJ2-2
D: TRBD2
size: NA
V: TRBV6-4
DNA: TGTGCCAGCAGTTCCGAGGTAGCGGGAGATGAAAACACCGGGGAGCTGTTTTTT
CDR3: CASSSEVAGDENTGELFF

J: TRBJ1-5
D: NA
size: few
V: TRBV12-3/TRBV12-4
DNA: TGTGCCAGCAGTTTTAGTAATCAGCCCCAGCATTTT
CDR3: CASSFSNQPQHF

J: TRBJ1-1
D: NA
size: many
V: TRBV20-1
DNA: TGCAGTGCCACGCAGGGGAGTGGAACTGAAGCTTTCTTT
CDR3: CSATQGSGTEAFF

J: TRBJ2-7
D: NA
size: few
V: TRBV6-2/TRBV6-3
DNA: TGTGCCAGCATCCCCGGAGGGGACTTTCGCTACGAGCAGTACTTC
CDR3: CASIPGGDFRYEQYF

J: TRBJ2-3
D: TRBD1
size: NA
V: TRBV11-2
DNA: TGTGCCAGCAGCTCCGACGCAGGGGGAGATACGCAGTATTTT
CDR3: CASSSDAGGDTQYF

J: TRBJ2-1
D: NA
size: NA
V: TRBV6-1
DNA: TGTGCCAGCAGCCTGATCCTTGGGGGGATGACAGGGAACAATGAGCAGTTCTTC
CDR3: CASSLILGGMTGNNEQFF

J: TRBJ2-1
D: TRBD1
size: few
V: TRBV6-2/TRBV6-3
DNA: TGTGCCAGCGGGACCTTGGGACAGGGATGGCATGAGCAGTTCTTC
CDR3: CASGTLGQGWHEQFF

J: TRBJ1-1
D: NA
size: NA
V: TRBV11-3
DNA: TGTGACAGCAGTCCCCTGGTGTGGGGTTGGGCTTTCTTT
CDR3: CDSSPLVWGWAFF

J: TRBJ2-7
D: NA
size: NA
V: TRBV20-1
DNA: TGCAGTGCTGCCCTTATACGGCGGAGCTCCTACGAGCAGTACTTC
CDR3: CSAALIRRSSYEQYF

J: TRBJ1-1
D: NA
size: NA
V: TRBV12-3/TRBV12-4
DNA: TGTGCCTGCAGTCGAGGGGTCACCGGAAACACTGAAGCTTTCTTT
CDR3: CACSRGVTGNTEAFF

J: TRBJ1-1
D: NA
size: many
V: TRBV11-3
DNA: TGTGCCAGCAGCTTATTTGGGGCACCCACTGAAGCTTTCTTT
CDR3: CASSLFGAPTEAFF

J: TRBJ2-5
D: NA
size: many
V: TRBV20-1
DNA: TGCAGTGCTCTGGCCACGCCCCAAGAGACCCAGTACTTC
CDR3: CSALATPQETQYF

J: TRBJ2-3
D: TRBD2
size: NA
V: TRBV6-5
DNA: TGTGCCAGCAGTTACTCGCCTGCCTCATCTGCGGGAGGAAGGCCAAATACGCAGTATTTT
CDR3: CASSYSPASSAGGRPNTQYF

J: TRBJ2-3
D: NA
size: NA
V: TRBV5-6
DNA: TGTACCAGCAGCCTACGTAGGACAGATACGCAGTATTTT
CDR3: CTSSLRRTDTQYF

J: TRBJ2-3
D: NA
size: NA
V: TRBV20-1
DNA: TGCAGTGCCAATGGAGGTATAGGCACAGAAACGCAGTATTTT
CDR3: CSANGGIGTETQYF

J: TRBJ2-7
D: TRBD2
size: NA
V: TRBV28
DNA: TGTGCCGGCAGTAGCGGGGCAGGGGCCAACGAGCAGTACTTC
CDR3: CAGSSGAGANEQYF

J: TRBJ1-6
D: NA
size: NA
V: TRBV11-3
DNA: TGTGCCAGCAACCCCCAACAGCCACCCCCCCACTTT
CDR3: CASNPQQPPPHF

J: TRBJ1-5
D: NA
size: NA
V: TRBV20-1
DNA: TGCAATGCTATCATAGGGCATAGCAATCAGCCCCAGCATTTT
CDR3: CNAIIGHSNQPQHF

J: TRBJ1-4
D: NA
size: NA
V: TRBV6-5
DNA: TGTGCAAGCAAGGCTGCGGGCGAAAAACTGTTTTTT
CDR3: CASKAAGEKLFF

J: TRBJ1-6
D: NA
size: NA
V: TRBV7-2
DNA: TGTGCCAGCAGCTTAGCCCCGGCGATTTCACCCCTCCACTTT
CDR3: CASSLAPAISPLHF

J: TRBJ1-1
D: NA
size: NA
V: TRBV11-2
DNA: TGTGCCAGCCTCCGGGCTGGTTGCACCGCGAACACTGAAGCTTTCTTT
CDR3: CASLRAGCTANTEAFF

J: TRBJ1-5
D: NA
size: once
V: TRBV6-6
DNA: TGTGCCAGCAGCCTGGGGCCGCAGCCCCAGCATTTT
CDR3: CASSLGPQPQHF